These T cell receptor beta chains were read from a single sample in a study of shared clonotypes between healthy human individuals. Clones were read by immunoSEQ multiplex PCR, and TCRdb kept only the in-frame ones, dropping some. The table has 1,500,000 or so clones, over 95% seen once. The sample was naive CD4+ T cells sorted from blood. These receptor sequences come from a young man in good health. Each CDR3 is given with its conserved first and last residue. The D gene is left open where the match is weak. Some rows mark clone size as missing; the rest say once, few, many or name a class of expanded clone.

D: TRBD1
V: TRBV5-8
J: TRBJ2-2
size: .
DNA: TGTGCCAGCGAAGACAGGGGAACCGGGGAGCTGTTTTTT
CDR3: CASEDRGTGELFF

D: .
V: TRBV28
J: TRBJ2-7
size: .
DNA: TGTGCCAGCAGTTTAGCTGGGTACGAGCAGTACTTC
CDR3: CASSLAGYEQYF

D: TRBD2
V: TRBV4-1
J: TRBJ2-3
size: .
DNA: TGCGCCAGCAGTCGGGTGACTAGCGGGAGCTTCTCTAGCACAGATACGCAGTATTTT
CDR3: CASSRVTSGSFSSTDTQYF

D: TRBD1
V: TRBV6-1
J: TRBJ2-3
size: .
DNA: TGTGCCAGCAGCCCAGGGACAGCCTACACAGATACGCAGTATTTT
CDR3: CASSPGTAYTDTQYF

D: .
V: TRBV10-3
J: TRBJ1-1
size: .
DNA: TGTGCCATCAGTGTAAAAGGGGGGGCTGGGGCTTTCTTT
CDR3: CAISVKGGAGAFF

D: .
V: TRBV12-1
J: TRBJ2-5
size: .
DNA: TGTGCCAGCAGTTCCCGATTTCTAGCTTTAGGGACCCAGTACTTC
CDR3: CASSSRFLALGTQYF

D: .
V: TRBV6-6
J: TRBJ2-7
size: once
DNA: TGTGCCAGCAGTACAAACAGGGTCGAGCAGTACTTC
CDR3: CASSTNRVEQYF

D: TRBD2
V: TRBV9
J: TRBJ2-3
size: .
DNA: TGTGCCAGCAGCGTCAGACTAGCTTCGACGGGGGATACGCAGTATTTT
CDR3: CASSVRLASTGDTQYF

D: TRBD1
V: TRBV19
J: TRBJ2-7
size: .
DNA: TGTGCCAGTAGTAATCCGGGACAGGTCTCCTACGAGCAGTACTTC
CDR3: CASSNPGQVSYEQYF

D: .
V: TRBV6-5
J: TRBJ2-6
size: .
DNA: TGTGCCAGCAGTTACCCCAGGGGGGCTGGGGCCAACGTCCTGACTTTC
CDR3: CASSYPRGAGANVLTF

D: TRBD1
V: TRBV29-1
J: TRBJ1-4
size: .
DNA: TGCAGCTTCCTACTCTCCCACAGGGGTTCTGAAAAACTGTTTTTT
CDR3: CSFLLSHRGSEKLFF

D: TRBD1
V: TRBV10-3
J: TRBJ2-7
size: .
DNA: TGTGCCATCAGTGAGTCTGGACAGGGTTACGAGCAGTACTTC
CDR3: CAISESGQGYEQYF

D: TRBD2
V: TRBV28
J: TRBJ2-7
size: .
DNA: TGTGCCAGCAGAAGCGGGGCCTACGAGCAGTACTTC
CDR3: CASRSGAYEQYF